The 27 T cell receptor beta chains given below trace back to one sample, sequenced in a study of blood T cells in healthy people across ages. A second PCR of roughly 7 to 11 cycles used a sample-barcoded 5' primer and a J-beta primer mix. TCRdb re-called the 5' RACE reads with MiXCR, one entry per CDR3 protein. The table lists under 1,000,000 distinct CDR3 sequences, 35% to 60% of them singletons. The sample consisted of blood. Source of these receptors: a man older than 75 in good health.

The chain joins TRBV29-1 to TRBJ1-2; no definite D call. Trimming took off 4 bases at V and 8 bases at J, with 14 bases between the two ends. CDR3 size: 12 residues. CDR1 is SQVTM and CDR2 is ANQGSEA in the germline V gene. This CDR3 is CSVGPREGGYTF. CDR3 coding DNA: TGCAGCGTTGGCCCACGAGAAGGCGGCTACACCTTC.

The chain combines TRBV7-2 with TRBJ2-1; D is undetermined. From germline, CDR1 is SGHTA and CDR2 FQGNSA. The V and J ends lost 1 base and 5 bases respectively, with 9 bases between them. There are 14 residues in the CDR3. As DNA, the CDR3 is TGTGCCAGCAGCTTAGAGTGGCGGAACAATGAGCAGTTCTTC. This sequence encodes CASSLEWRNNEQFF.

This clonotype was seen at least ten times. The chain joins TRBV28 to TRBJ2-1; maybe TRBD1 (5 bases). V was cut by 4 bases and J by 2 bases, with 12 bases left in between. The CDR3 covers 15 residues. CDR1 is MDHEN, CDR2 SYDVKM, per germline. The CDR3 region has the DNA TGTGCCAGCAGTTCCACCCTGGGGCCCTACAATGAGCAGTTCTTC. The encoded protein is CASSSTLGPYNEQFF.

This clonotype was observed a few times. The chain couples TRBV12-3 or TRBV12-4 to TRBJ2-3, with 9 bases that match TRBD2. This CDR3 contains 15 residues. Trimming took 6 bases from V and 3 from J; bases not matched to a gene: 7. For the CDR3, the DNA is TGTGCCAGCAGGGGTCCGGGACTAGCAACAGATACGCAGTATTTT. This codes for CASRGPGLATDTQYF.

The chain couples TRBV28 to TRBJ2-1; perhaps TRBD2 as D (5 bases). CDR3 length: 12 residues. Per germline, CDR1 MDHEN and CDR2 SYDVKM. Trimming took off 6 bases at V and 4 bases at J, with 7 bases between the two ends. Here the CDR3 reads CASRAGYNEQFF. The CDR3 bases are TGTGCCAGCAGGGCGGGTTACAATGAGCAGTTCTTC.

This clonotype was recorded a few times. The chain has TRBV10-3 and TRBJ2-1; 7 bases fit TRBD2. Germline loops: CDR1 ENHRY, CDR2 SYGVKD. This CDR3 has 17 residues. The trim removed 5 bases at V and 0 bases at J, leaving 10 bases unmatched. The CDR3 bases are TGTGCCATCAGTATACAACTAGCGTTCAGCTCCTACAATGAGCAGTTCTTC. This translates into CAISIQLAFSSYNEQFF.

This sequence joins TRBV28 and TRBJ2-7; either TRBD1 or TRBD2 may fit D (5 bases each). The CDR3 has 13 residues. V was pared by 5 bases and J by 2 bases, with 10 bases between. Germline CDR1 MDHEN, CDR2 SYDVKM. The CDR3 nucleotides are TGTGCCAGCAGTGCCGGGGCCCCCTACGAGCAGTACTTC. Translation: CASSAGAPYEQYF.

The chain recombines TRBV27 with TRBJ2-4; D gene unclear. Germline V gene lookup returns CDR1 MNHEY and CDR2 SMNVEV (reference sequence). Trimming stripped 8 bases from V and 0 bases from J, with 8 bases between. This CDR3 comprises 13 residues. CDR3 residues: CASLMLAKNIQYF. CDR3 in DNA: TGTGCCAGCCTTATGCTAGCCAAAAACATTCAGTACTTC.

The CDR3 DNA follows: TGTGCCAGCAGCAGTTATGGGACAGGGACACACACAGATACGCAGTATTTT. Translation: CASSSYGTGTHTDTQYF. The rearrangement uses TRBV7-9 and TRBJ2-3; 9 bases align to TRBD1. The ends lost 5 bases at V and 2 bases at J; junction bases unmatched: 11. In germline, CDR1 is SEHNR, CDR2 FQNEAQ (reference sequence). The CDR3 contains 17 residues.

The chain links TRBV11-2 to TRBJ2-3, with D hard to call. This CDR3 has 10 amino acids. Germline CDR1 SGHAT, CDR2 FQNNGV. V lost 6 bases, J lost 8 bases, and 6 bases lay in between. CDR3 coding DNA: TGTGCCAGCAGTCACACTACGCAGTATTTT. It yields the protein CASSHTTQYF.

This clonotype was seen a handful of times. The rearrangement joins TRBV7-9 to TRBJ2-6; maybe TRBD2 (5 bases). The CDR3 is 14 amino acids. In germline, CDR1 is SEHNR, CDR2 FQNEAQ (reference sequence). Trimming took off 10 bases at V and 1 base at J, with 11 bases between the two ends. The CDR3 coding sequence is TGTGCCATCTCGGGAACATCTGGGGCCAACGTCCTGACTTTC. This sequence encodes CAISGTSGANVLTF.

The rearrangement links TRBV5-1 to TRBJ2-5; 10 nucleotides match TRBD1. Trimming at V came to 4 bases and at J to 3 bases, leaving 6 bases not matched to a gene. The CDR3 length is 15 residues. Per the germline V gene, CDR1 is SGHRS and CDR2 is YFSETQ. The CDR3 DNA reads as TGCGCCAGCAGCCTAGGGACAGGGGCTAAAGAGACCCAGTACTTC. Amino acid sequence: CASSLGTGAKETQYF. Using reference TRBV5-1 and TRBJ2-5 for the parts outside the CDR3, the full variable domain is KAGVTQTPRYLIKTRGQQVTLSCSPISGHRSVSWYQQTPGQGLQFLFEYFSETQRNKGNFPGRFSGRQFSNSRSEMNVSTLELGDSALYLCASSLGTGAKETQYFGPGTRLLVL.

Concerning this clonotype itself: The junction and the germline gene differ at one end; a read error may be behind it. The chain has TRBV7-9 and TRBJ1-5; the D is unclear. The germline gives CDR1 SEHNR, CDR2 FQNEAQ (reference sequence). CDR3 length equals 14 residues. The CDR3 region is CVSSLGSSNQPQHF. CDR3 bases: TGTGTCAGCAGCTTAGGGTCTAGCAATCAGCCCCAGCATTTT.

The rearrangement uses TRBV20-1 and TRBJ2-1, with 9 bases fitting TRBD1. The CDR3 totals 14 residues. Germline CDR1 and CDR2: DFQATT and SNEGSKA (reference sequence). Trimming cost V 5 bases and J 6 bases; bases outside gene matches: 8. CDR3 coding DNA: TGCAGTGCTGAAACTTTGACAGGGGGCAATGAGCAGTTCTTC. It codes for CSAETLTGGNEQFF.

V usage is TRBV12-3 or TRBV12-4 and J usage is TRBJ1-2; D gene ambiguous. The V end was cut by 5 bases, the J end by 4 bases, with 11 bases between. This CDR3 comprises 13 residues. This CDR3 is CASSPAGVYGYTF. The CDR3 DNA sequence: TGTGCCAGCAGTCCCGCAGGAGTCTATGGCTACACCTTC.

In regard to this clonotype: This may stem from a read error, because a much larger clone lies one nucleotide away. The chain couples TRBV20-1 to TRBJ2-1; D not certain. Germline CDR1 is DFQATT and CDR2 is SNEGSKA (reference sequence). The CDR3 covers 13 residues. V lost 2 bases to trimming and J lost 13 bases, with 18 bases between them. The CDR3 sequence: CSARWQHQETQFF. In nucleotides, the CDR3 is TGCAGTGCTAGATGGCAGCACCAAGAGACCCAGTTCTTC.

As for this clonotype: At one of its ends the junction is not consistent with the germline gene, which may arise from a read error. V is TRBV20-1 and J is TRBJ2-3; either TRBD1 or TRBD2 may supply D (5 bases each). The CDR3 consists of 14 residues. Germline-derived CDR1 and CDR2 are DFQATT and SNEGSKA (reference sequence). The CDR3 region has the DNA TGCAGTGCTAGAGATCGAGGGGTCACAGATGCGCAGTATTTT. Encoded protein: CSARDRGVTDAQYF.

The chain carries TRBV27 and TRBJ1-2; D is perhaps TRBD1 (6 bases). This CDR3 is built from 13 residues. Trimming left V 5 bases short and J 7 bases short, with 14 bases between. Germline lookup yields CDR1 MNHEY and CDR2 SMNVEV (reference sequence). DNA for the CDR3: TGTGCCAGCAGTAACGGGGGCTGGTCTGGCTACACCTTC. Protein sequence: CASSNGGWSGYTF.

CDR3 protein: CASRQGGRARTYGYTF. CDR3 nucleotide sequence: TGTGCCAGCAGACAGGGAGGAAGAGCCAGAACATATGGCTACACCTTC. The chain employs TRBV12-3 or TRBV12-4 and TRBJ1-2, with D possibly TRBD1 on 6 matching bases. This CDR3 is 16 amino acids long. The germline V and J ends were trimmed by 6 bases and 5 bases, with 22 bases remaining between them.

This chain uses TRBV20-1 with TRBJ2-2, with D unclear. Germline-derived CDR1 and CDR2 are DFQATT and SNEGSKA (reference sequence). The CDR3 totals 14 residues. Trimming removed 1 base at V and 6 bases at J, with 12 bases between. DNA of the CDR3: TGCAGTGCTAGAGTGGTGGGAATGGCCGGGGAGCTGTTTTTT. Its protein is CSARVVGMAGELFF.

The gene calls are TRBV29-1 and TRBJ2-5, with D perhaps TRBD1 or TRBD2 (5 bases each). This CDR3 has 14 amino acids. Trimming cost V 4 bases and J 4 bases, with 16 bases left between them. Germline V gives CDR1 SQVTM, CDR2 ANQGSEA. CDR3 nucleotide sequence: TGCAGCGTTGTTCGGGCCGAGGGGCCAGAGACCCAGTACTTC. It encodes CSVVRAEGPETQYF.

The V gene is TRBV24-1, the J gene TRBJ2-3, with 8 positions matching TRBD2. The germline V gene encodes CDR1 KGHDR and CDR2 SFDVKD. Losses at the gene ends were 4 bases for V and 2 bases for J; bases not matched to a gene: 4. The CDR3 length is 15 residues. CDR3 nucleotides: TGTGCCACCAGTGACCCGGGGGGGCCCACAGATACGCAGTATTTT. Amino acids: CATSDPGGPTDTQYF.

The V and J genes are TRBV20-1 and TRBJ2-1, with 9 nucleotides matching TRBD1. CDR3 length equals 14 residues. Germline CDR1 and CDR2: DFQATT and SNEGSKA (reference sequence). Trimming removed 2 bases from V and 8 bases from J; junction bases left unmatched: 7. For the CDR3, the DNA is TGCAGTGCTAGACTTACAGGGGGCATCTATGAGCAGTTCTTC. This sequence encodes CSARLTGGIYEQFF.

V gene TRBV9 combines with J gene TRBJ2-1; possibly TRBD1 or TRBD2 for D (6 bases each). The CDR3 consists of 13 residues. Trimming removed 9 bases at V and 2 bases at J, with 12 bases between. In germline, CDR1 is SGDLS, CDR2 YYNGEE. CDR3 in amino acids: CATNREAYNEQFF. CDR3 nucleotide sequence: TGTGCCACCAACAGGGAGGCCTACAATGAGCAGTTCTTC.

The table lists this clonotype with many counts. J is TRBJ2-3 and V is TRBV12-3 or TRBV12-4; D uncertain. V was shortened by 0 bases and J by 3 bases, with 7 bases between the two germline ends. The CDR3 covers 14 residues. The CDR3 region has the DNA TGTGCCAGCAGTTTAGCGATAGTGACAGATACGCAGTATTTT. Residues: CASSLAIVTDTQYF.

This rearrangement joins TRBV7-2 to TRBJ2-1; 11 nucleotides match TRBD2. The V segment lost 0 bases and the J segment 3 bases; nucleotides outside the gene matches: 4. CDR1 and CDR2 from the germline V gene are SGHTA and FQGNSA. The CDR3 spans 17 residues. The CDR3 here is CASSLAGSGRDYNEQFF. In DNA form, the CDR3 reads TGTGCCAGCAGCTTAGCAGGTAGCGGGAGGGACTACAATGAGCAGTTCTTC. Full variable domain (outside the CDR3, taken from reference TRBV7-2 and TRBJ2-1): GAGVSQSPSNKVTEKGKDVELRCDPISGHTALYWYRQSLGQGLEFLIYFQGNSAPDKSGLPSDRFSAERTGGSVSTLTIQRTQQEDSAVYLCASSLAGSGRDYNEQFFGPGTRLTVL.

The chain recombines TRBV28 with TRBJ2-4, with 10 positions matching TRBD1. Germline V lookup: CDR1 MDHEN, CDR2 SYDVKM. The CDR3 sequence is 13 residues long. Germline trimming cut 6 bases from V and 8 bases from J; bases unmatched to any gene: 4. The CDR3 loop reads CASSPGTGDIQYF. Here the CDR3 DNA reads TGTGCCAGCAGCCCCGGGACAGGGGACATTCAGTACTTC.